Each of the 21 T cell receptor beta chains below was sequenced from the same sample in a study of T cells in women clearing cervical HPV infection. Generated by immunoSEQ multiplex PCR, the TCRdb table keeps only in-frame clones and is missing some. Seen in this sample are about 26,000 clones; the ten most common clones hold 11%. The sequencing input was blood buffy coat. The receptors derive from a woman aged 18 to 69 with a cervical HPV16 infection that either progressed to CIN3+ or cleared (not recorded which).

Turning to this clone: Sequencing ends 3 residues short of the CDR3 end; the germline J gene provides the rest. V is TRBV18 and J is TRBJ1-2; D might be TRBD1 (6 bases). Germline CDR1 KGHSH, CDR2 LQKENI. The CDR3 has 14 amino acids. CDR3 protein: CASSPTQGVEGYTF. The covered CDR3 bases are TGTGCCAGCTCACCTACACAGGGAGTAGAGGGC.

Comment on this clone: Sequencing ends 3 residues short of the CDR3 end; the germline J gene provides the rest. The chain couples TRBV7-8 to TRBJ2-1; 8 positions agree with TRBD1. CDR1 and CDR2 (germline): SGHVS, FQNEAQ. The CDR3 has 16 amino acids. J lost 6 bases, V lost 2 bases, and 9 bases had no gene match. Partial CDR3 DNA: TGTGCCAGCAGCTTATTTGTAGACAGGGGAGGCAATGAG. This gives the protein CASSLFVDRGGNE. The full CDR3 reads CASSLFVDRGGNEQFF.

In the case of this clone: The CDR3 end lies 3 residues beyond the end of the read and is filled in from the germline J gene. The chain uses TRBV20-1 and TRBJ2-6; 8 nucleotides line up with TRBD1. Trimming cost V 5 bases and J 2 bases; bases outside gene matches: 8. This CDR3 contains 16 residues. Per the germline V gene, CDR1 is DFQATT and CDR2 is SNEGSKA (reference sequence). CDR3: CSAPGGQETGANVLTF. The CDR3 bases that were read are TGCAGTGCTCCCGGGGGACAGGAAACTGGGGCCAACGTC.

A note on this clone: Sequencing ends 3 residues short of the CDR3 end; the germline J gene provides the rest. The chain links TRBV6-2 or TRBV6-3 to TRBJ2-5; TRBD2 is a possible D gene (6 bases). V lost 2 bases and J 4 bases, leaving 14 bases between the germline ends. In germline, CDR1 is MNHEY, CDR2 SVGEGT. The CDR3 runs 15 residues. Partial CDR3 DNA: TGTGCCAGCAGTTACGCGGGGCAGGGCGGAGAGACC. Encoded protein: CASSYAGQGGET. The whole CDR3 protein reads CASSYAGQGGETQYF.

Notes on this clone: With the read ending 3 residues before the CDR3 end, the germline J gene is used to fill in that end. The chain joins TRBV7-8 to TRBJ1-2, with D perhaps matching TRBD1 (6 bases). This CDR3 contains 15 residues. Germline CDR1 reads SGHVS; CDR2 reads FQNEAQ. V was pared by 2 bases and J by 7 bases, with 17 bases between. CDR3 sequence reads: CASSLTGLGSSGYTF. The sequenced CDR3 bases are TGTGCCAGCAGCTTAACAGGGCTAGGGAGTAGTGGC.

On this clone: Read coverage stops 3 residues before the CDR3 terminus; the germline J gene supplies the remainder. This rearrangement joins TRBV19 to TRBJ2-5, with D unresolved. The V end lost 1 base, the J end lost 5 bases, and 20 bases lay between the germline ends. The germline gives CDR1 LNHDA, CDR2 SQIVND (reference sequence). CDR3 size: 17 residues. The DNA read from the CDR3 is TGTGCCAGTAGTATAGGAGACCGGCGGCCGGCGTGGGAGACC. Residues: CASSIGDRRPAWET. The CDR3 reads in full as CASSIGDRRPAWETQYF.

The CDR3 bases that were read are TGCGCCAGCAGCTTGGTGCAGGGGGAGAATGAG. Translating it yields CASSLVQGENE. The whole CDR3 sequence is CASSLVQGENEQFF. This sequence joins TRBV5-1 and TRBJ2-1; TRBD1 aligns across 7 bases. The sequence runs out 3 residues before the end of the CDR3; the remainder is reconstructed from the germline J gene. V lost 0 bases to trimming and J lost 7 bases; unmatched junction nucleotides: 4. The CDR3 totals 14 residues. The V gene's germline CDR1 is SGHRS and CDR2 YFSETQ.

Turning to this clone: The observed sequence ends 3 residues before the CDR3 terminus, with the missing tail filled in from the germline J gene. The chain combines TRBV6-2 or TRBV6-3 with TRBJ2-3; 10 bases fit TRBD2. Germline-derived CDR1 and CDR2 are MNHEY and SVGEGT. The CDR3 has 14 residues. The CDR3 DNA, read in part, is TGTGCCAGCAGTCTGGGACTAGCGAGGGAGACG. This gives the protein CASSLGLARET. From start to end, the CDR3 is CASSLGLARETQYF.

This CDR3 reads CASSPTGTGGGKNIQYF. The sequenced CDR3 bases are TGTGCCAGCAGCCCGACCGGGACGGGGGGGGGTAAAAACATT. V and J are TRBV7-3 and TRBJ2-4, with 8 bases fitting TRBD2. The read terminates 3 residues ahead of where the CDR3 ends, so the germline J gene completes it. The junction had 13 bases not matched to a gene; V was cut back by 5 bases and J by 4 bases. There are 17 residues in the CDR3. Germline V lookup: CDR1 SGHTA, CDR2 FQGTGA.

CDR3 bases read: TGTGCCTGGACCGCCGTCGGGGGGACTAATGAAAAA. Translation: CAWTAVGGTNEK. The whole CDR3 protein is CAWTAVGGTNEKLFF. The chain is built from TRBV30 and TRBJ1-4, with D possibly being TRBD1 (5 bases). The read terminates 3 residues ahead of where the CDR3 ends, so the germline J gene completes it. Trimming pared 4 bases from V and 2 bases from J, leaving 14 bases between. The CDR3 is 15 amino acids. Per the germline V gene, CDR1 is GTSNPN and CDR2 is SVGIG (reference sequence).

With regard to this clone: The read ends 3 residues before the CDR3 terminus; that terminus is restored from the germline J gene. Other DNA sequences in this sample translate to the same CDR3. The chain carries TRBV5-5 and TRBJ2-2, with a tentative D call TRBD2 (7 bases). Deletions cut 4 bases from V and 4 bases from J, with 14 bases between. The CDR3 loop spans 15 amino acids. Germline assignment: CDR1 SGHKS and CDR2 YYEKEE (reference sequence). The CDR3 DNA, read in part, is TGTGCCAGCAGCCCCGGGGGGCAGGGCACCGGGGAG. This sequence encodes CASSPGGQGTGE. The CDR3 as a whole reads CASSPGGQGTGELFF.

Of note for this clone: Read data end 3 residues before the CDR3 end; the end is taken from the germline J gene. This chain links TRBV7-3 with TRBJ2-1; possible D gene TRBD1, 5 bases. Germline V CDR1 and CDR2: SGHTA, FQGTGA. CDR3 length equals 15 residues. Trimming took 4 bases from V and 2 from J, leaving 12 bases between them. CDR3 in amino acids: CASSSRAVPYNEQFF. Incomplete CDR3 DNA: TGTGCCAGCAGCTCCAGGGCTGTACCCTACAATGAG.

Remarks on this clone: From the germline J gene comes the end of the CDR3, since the read stops 3 residues before it. The V call is TRBV20-1, the J call TRBJ2-3; TRBD2 might be the D (5 bases). Germline V gene sequence: CDR1 DFQATT, CDR2 SNEGSKA (reference sequence). The CDR3 covers 17 residues. V lost 6 bases and J 3 bases, leaving 25 bases between the germline ends. The covered CDR3 bases are TGCAGTGCCCCGAGCCCCCCGAGGGCCCCATGGACAGATACG. This codes for CSAPSPPRAPWTDT. The whole CDR3 reads CSAPSPPRAPWTDTQYF.

With respect to this clone: The read ends 3 residues early relative to the CDR3; the germline J gene fills the gap. The chain joins TRBV2 to TRBJ2-7; tentative D call: TRBD1 (6 bases). Trimming took off 7 bases at V and 0 bases at J, with 19 bases between the two ends. The CDR3 is 16 residues long. Germline lookup yields CDR1 SNHLY and CDR2 FYNNEI. The part of the CDR3 DNA that was read is TGTGCCAGCAAAGGACAATCCCAAGGGGGCTCCTACGAG. Protein: CASKGQSQGGSYE. The entire CDR3 protein reads CASKGQSQGGSYEQYF.

A note on this clone: The CDR3 extends 3 residues past the end of the read, so its final part is completed from the germline J gene. This chain joins TRBV5-1 and TRBJ1-2, with D maybe TRBD1 (6 bases). V dropped 4 bases and J dropped 0 bases, with 10 bases sitting between them. CDR1 is SGHRS and CDR2 is YFSETQ in the germline V gene. This CDR3 is built from 14 residues. The part of the CDR3 DNA that was read is TGCGCCAGCAGCCCGGGACAATCTAACTATGGC. The encoded protein is CASSPGQSNYG. The entire CDR3 sequence reads CASSPGQSNYGYTF.

With respect to this clone: Read data end 3 residues before the CDR3 end; the end is taken from the germline J gene. V is TRBV7-2 and J is TRBJ1-1; the D is unclear. Trimming cost V 5 bases and J 1 base, with 8 bases left between them. Germline V gene lookup returns CDR1 SGHTA and CDR2 FQGNSA. The CDR3 length is 13 residues. CDR3 loop: CASSPVKNTEAFF. The CDR3 bases that were read are TGTGCCAGCAGCCCGGTGAAGAACACTGAA.

A note on this clone: With the read ending 3 residues before the CDR3 end, the germline J gene is used to fill in that end. The chain uses TRBV29-1 and TRBJ1-1, with 7 bases fitting TRBD1. J gave up 1 base and V 6 bases, and 8 bases lay outside the gene matches. CDR3 size: 14 residues. Germline CDR1 SQVTM, CDR2 ANQGSEA. This chain's CDR3 is CSVRKGAKNTEAFF. The sequenced CDR3 bases are TGCAGCGTGAGGAAGGGGGCGAAGAACACTGAA.

As regards this clone: The read ends 3 residues before the CDR3 terminus; that terminus is restored from the germline J gene. This rearrangement joins TRBV7-9 to TRBJ2-5; D is unclear. Germline V gene lookup returns CDR1 SEHNR and CDR2 FQNEAQ (reference sequence). Trimming cost V 1 base and J 2 bases, with 8 bases left between them. This CDR3 has 14 amino acids. The sequenced part of the CDR3 DNA is TGTGCCAGCAGCTTAGTGTCGGTGCAAGAGACC. Translation gives CASSLVSVQET. The CDR3 reads in full as CASSLVSVQETQYF.

Note on this clone: The read comes to an end 3 residues before the CDR3 does, leaving the germline J gene to fill in the end. The chain carries TRBV29-1 and TRBJ1-2; possible D gene TRBD1, 5 bases. The CDR3 totals 13 residues. The V and J ends lost 2 bases and 4 bases respectively, with 11 bases between them. Germline V lookup: CDR1 SQVTM, CDR2 ANQGSEA. Incomplete CDR3 DNA: TGCAGCGTTGAAAGGGGAGGAAGCTATGGC. It translates to CSVERGGSYG. The entire CDR3 is CSVERGGSYGYTF. Combining the CDR3 with reference TRBV29-1 and TRBJ1-2 gives the whole variable domain SAVISQKPSRDICQRGTSLTIQCQVDSQVTMMFWYRQQPGQSLTLIATANQGSEATYESGFVIDKFPISRPNLTFSTLTVSNMSPEDSSIYLCSVERGGSYGYTFGSGTRLTVV.

Turning to this clone: Read sequence stops 3 residues before the CDR3 end, and the germline J gene provides the missing end. The chain employs TRBV7-3 and TRBJ2-5, with 13 bases aligning to TRBD2. CDR1 and CDR2 from the germline V gene are SGHTA and FQGTGA. The CDR3 extends over 16 amino acids. V was clipped by 5 bases and J by 4 bases; unmatched bases: 7. CDR3 DNA, as far as it was read: TGTGCCAGCAGCCCAGGACTAGCGGGAGCCCCAGAGACC. Amino acids: CASSPGLAGAPET. The entire CDR3 reads CASSPGLAGAPETQYF.

On this clone: From the germline J gene comes the end of the CDR3, since the read stops 3 residues before it. V and J are TRBV6-1 and TRBJ1-5; no clear D gene. Germline CDR1 is MNHNS and CDR2 is SASEGT. The CDR3 is made up of 15 amino acids. Trimming removed 0 bases at V and 3 bases at J, with 9 bases between. CDR3 DNA, as far as it was read: TGTGCCAGCAGTGAAGCGCGAATTCTCAATCAGCCC. This translates into CASSEARILNQP. The whole CDR3 is CASSEARILNQPQHF.